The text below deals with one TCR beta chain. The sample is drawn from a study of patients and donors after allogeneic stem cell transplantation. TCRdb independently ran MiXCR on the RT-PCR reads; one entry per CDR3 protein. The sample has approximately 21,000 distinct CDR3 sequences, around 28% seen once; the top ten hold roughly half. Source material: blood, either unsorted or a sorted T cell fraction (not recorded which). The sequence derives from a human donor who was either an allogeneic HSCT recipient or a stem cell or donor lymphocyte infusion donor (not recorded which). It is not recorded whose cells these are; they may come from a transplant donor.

CDR3: CASSWTPLATGELFF. CDR3 DNA: TGCGCCAGCAGCTGGACGCCGCTCGCCACCGGGGAGCTGTTTTTT. The genes are TRBV5-1 and TRBJ2-2, with D unresolved. CDR1 and CDR2 from the germline V gene are SGHRS and YFSETQ. Trimming cost V 3 bases and J 4 bases, with 13 bases left between them. This CDR3 is built from 15 residues.